Below are 10 T cell receptor beta chains sequenced from a single sample in a study of control samples from healthy donors and cancer patients. Here immunoSEQ multiplex PCR was the method, and the copy in TCRdb shows in-frame clones only, minus some. The sample has 130,000 to 150,000 clones, about 93% seen once. Input material: PBMCs. The receptors shown here come from a man aged 55 to 69 with colorectal cancer.

The chain links TRBV5-1 to TRBJ2-7; perhaps TRBD1 as D (6 bases). The germline CDR1 and CDR2 sequences are SGHRS and YFSETQ. The CDR3 length is 14 residues. Trimming stripped 0 bases from V and 2 bases from J, with 9 bases between. CDR3 coding DNA: TGCGCCAGCAGCTTGGTGGGACAACCCTACGAGCAGTACTTC. The encoded protein is CASSLVGQPYEQYF.

The rearrangement joins TRBV6-2 or TRBV6-3 to TRBJ1-5; 11 bases are shared with TRBD1. V was pared by 2 bases and J by 6 bases, with 6 bases of the junction left unmatched. The CDR3 extends over 16 amino acids. Per the germline V gene, CDR1 is MNHEY and CDR2 is SVGEGT. The CDR3 DNA follows: TGTGCCAGCAGTTACGGTGGACAGGGGGCAGGTCAGCCCCAGCATTTT. It specifies CASSYGGQGAGQPQHF.

V gene TRBV4-2 combines with J gene TRBJ2-3; 11 bases match TRBD2. CDR3 length: 15 residues. V lost 8 bases, J lost 1 base, and 5 bases stayed unmatched. CDR1 and CDR2 (germline): LGHNA, YNFKEQ. The CDR3 is CASGLAGGGTDTQYF. The CDR3 DNA reads as TGTGCCAGCGGCTTAGCGGGGGGGGGCACAGATACGCAGTATTTT.

The rearrangement joins TRBV2 to TRBJ1-2; the D gene is possibly TRBD1 (5 bases). Germline-derived CDR1 and CDR2 are SNHLY and FYNNEI. V was trimmed by 4 bases and J by 4 bases, leaving 10 bases between them. The CDR3 loop spans 13 amino acids. DNA for the CDR3: TGTGCCAGCAGTGGACAGTACGGCTATGGCTACACCTTC. Amino acid sequence: CASSGQYGYGYTF.

The rearrangement joins TRBV23-1 to TRBJ2-7; TRBD1 matches at 8 bases. TRBV23-1 is identified as an open reading frame with a role that is uncertain. Trimming took 7 bases from V and 2 from J; bases not matched to a gene: 16. This CDR3 has 17 amino acids. The CDR3 is CASNQSDGTGRAYEQYF. The CDR3 nucleotides are TGCGCCAGCAACCAGTCAGACGGGACAGGTCGTGCCTACGAGCAGTACTTC.

The V call is TRBV18, the J call TRBJ2-3, with D tentatively TRBD1 or TRBD2 (6 bases each). V was pared by 0 bases and J by 1 base, with 11 bases between. Germline-derived CDR1 and CDR2 are KGHSH and LQKENI. CDR3 length: 16 amino acids. In DNA form, the CDR3 reads TGTGCCAGCTCACCACCGACGGGGGCTGGCACAGATACGCAGTATTTT. This codes for CASSPPTGAGTDTQYF.

The V gene is TRBV30, the J gene TRBJ2-7, with 9 positions matching TRBD2. CDR3 length: 14 residues. J lost 2 bases, V lost 1 base, and 3 bases had no gene match. CDR1 and CDR2 (germline): GTSNPN, SVGIG (reference sequence). The CDR3: CAWSAVAGAYEQYF. The CDR3 region has the DNA TGTGCCTGGAGTGCTGTAGCGGGGGCCTACGAGCAGTACTTC.

This chain joins TRBV6-5 and TRBJ2-1; 11 nucleotides align to TRBD2. The CDR3 is 13 amino acids. V was clipped by 6 bases and J by 15 bases; unmatched bases: 10. The V gene's germline CDR1 is MNHEY and CDR2 SVGAGI. The CDR3 DNA reads TGTGCCAGCAGGACTAGCGGGGTGCCTTCCGGGTTCTTC. It specifies CASRTSGVPSGFF.

The chain joins TRBV6-5 to TRBJ2-7; D might be TRBD1 or TRBD2, each matching 5 bases. Between the trimmed V and J ends, which lost 2 bases and 3 bases, there was a span of 11 bases. Germline V gives CDR1 MNHEY, CDR2 SVGAGI. The CDR3 sequence is 14 residues long. This chain's CDR3 is CASSYGGPNYEQYF. The CDR3 DNA is TGTGCCAGCAGTTACGGGGGTCCCAACTACGAGCAGTACTTC.

The chain couples TRBV6-4 to TRBJ2-3; D remains unclear. Trimming shortened V by 5 bases and J by 0 bases, and 3 bases separated the two germline ends. The germline V gene encodes CDR1 MRHNA and CDR2 SNTAGT. The CDR3 has 12 residues. As DNA, the CDR3 is TGTGCCAGCAGTCCTAGCACAGATACGCAGTATTTT. Amino acids: CASSPSTDTQYF.